Presented here are 17 T cell receptor beta chains from one specimen sequenced in a study of blood T cells in healthy people across ages. It was with a sample-barcoded 5' primer and a J-beta primer mix that a second PCR of about 6 to 11 cycles was run. MiXCR was run by TCRdb on the 5' RACE reads, yielding one entry per CDR3 protein. The sample holds 650,000 to 1,000,000 distinct CDR3 sequences, under 40% seen once. Sequenced material: blood. These receptors came from a man younger than 35 in good health.

Ten or more counts support this clonotype. V and J are TRBV9 and TRBJ2-3, with D perhaps matching TRBD1 or TRBD2 (5 bases each). The germline V gene encodes CDR1 SGDLS and CDR2 YYNGEE. Trimming left V 3 bases short and J 0 bases short, with 17 bases between. This CDR3 has 17 residues. The CDR3 reads CASSDPRRGHSTDTQYF. The DNA for the CDR3 is TGTGCCAGCAGCGACCCTCGCCGGGGCCATAGCACAGATACGCAGTATTTT. The whole variable domain, filled in from reference TRBV9 and TRBJ2-3, reads DSGVTQTPKHLITATGQRVTLRCSPRSGDLSVYWYQQSLDQGLQFLIQYYNGEERAKGNILERFSAQQFPDLHSELNLSSLELGDSALYFCASSDPRRGHSTDTQYFGPGTRLTVL.

The table lists this clonotype with a few counts. The CDR3 sequence is CASSFRDRGQPQHF. CDR3 DNA sequence: TGTGCCAGCAGCTTTCGGGACAGGGGGCAGCCCCAGCATTTT. V and J are TRBV7-2 and TRBJ1-5; 11 bases align to TRBD1. CDR1 and CDR2 (germline): SGHTA, FQGNSA. Trimming took 3 bases from V and 7 from J; bases not matched to a gene: 2. The CDR3 runs to 14 residues. The complete variable domain, with remaining parts taken from reference TRBV7-2 and TRBJ1-5, reads GAGVSQSPSNKVTEKGKDVELRCDPISGHTALYWYRQSLGQGLEFLIYFQGNSAPDKSGLPSDRFSAERTGGSVSTLTIQRTQQEDSAVYLCASSFRDRGQPQHFGDGTRLSIL.

As regards this clonotype: The DNA is left out, because the CDR3 cannot be placed on it with certainty; the CDR3 is given as TCRdb lists it. The V gene is TRBV14, the J gene TRBJ1-1; the table assigns TRBD1, which was not confirmed against the DNA. The CDR3 comprises 18 residues, both ends counted. The germline V gene has CDR1 SGHDN and CDR2 FVKESK. The CDR3: CASSPLDFRGHMNTEAFF.

This clonotype showed up just once. The junction shows a germline mismatch at one end, possibly a read error. CDR3 sequence (DNA): TGTGCCAGCGCTAGAGGGGACAGCACAGATGCGCAGTATTTT. It translates to CASARGDSTDAQYF. The genes are TRBV7-9 and TRBJ2-3, with TRBD1 matching over 7 bases. This CDR3 comprises 14 residues. Germline CDR1 reads SEHNR; CDR2 reads FQNEAQ (reference sequence).

The J gene is TRBJ1-4, the V gene TRBV3-1, with D possibly matching TRBD1 (6 bases). The CDR3 has 16 residues. Trimming cost V 4 bases and J 6 bases, with 18 bases left between them. From germline, CDR1 is LGHDT and CDR2 YNNKEL (reference sequence). The CDR3 DNA reads TGTGCCAGCAGCCGAGGATGGACAGATCGATATGAAAAACTGTTTTTT. This encodes CASSRGWTDRYEKLFF. The entire variable domain, with the rest obtained from reference TRBV3-1 and TRBJ1-4, is as follows: DTAVSQTPKYLVTQMGNDKSIKCEQNLGHDTMYWYKQDSKKFLKIMFSYNNKELIINETVPNRFSPKSPDKAHLNLHINSLELGDSAVYFCASSRGWTDRYEKLFFGSGTQLSVL.

About this clonotype: This may arise from a read error, as a much more abundant clone is one base away. This sequence joins TRBV12-3 or TRBV12-4 and TRBJ1-1; a possible D gene is TRBD1 (5 bases). This CDR3 is built from 12 residues. The CDR3 coding sequence is TGTGCCAGCAGCCCAGGGACGGTTGAAGCTCTCTTT. The encoded protein is CASSPGTVEALF.

V and J are TRBV29-1 and TRBJ2-1, with TRBD1 as a possible D gene (6 bases). Germline V gives CDR1 SQVTM, CDR2 ANQGSEA. V lost 6 bases and J 12 bases, leaving 18 bases between the germline ends. The length of the CDR3 is 12 residues. The CDR3 bases are TGCAGCGTCGAGACCCCGGGACACGGGCAGTTCTTC. Translating it yields CSVETPGHGQFF.

This clonotype was seen only a few times. The chain joins TRBV27 to TRBJ1-5; D is unresolved. V lost 5 bases, J lost 7 bases, and 9 bases lay in between. The CDR3 covers 12 residues. Germline lookup yields CDR1 MNHEY and CDR2 SMNVEV (reference sequence). The CDR3 bases are TGTGCCAGCAGTACCGCTGGGCAGCCCCAGCATTTT. It is translated as CASSTAGQPQHF.

The chain has TRBV9 and TRBJ1-1; unclear D gene. Germline assignment: CDR1 SGDLS and CDR2 YYNGEE. V lost 3 bases and J lost 3, with 15 bases in between. The CDR3 has 15 residues. Written as DNA, the CDR3 is TGTGCCAGCAGCGCGGACGGAGAGATGGACACTGAAGCTTTCTTT. Protein product: CASSADGEMDTEAFF.

The DNA for the CDR3 is TGTGCCAGCAGAAATGACAGGGGAGGCACCGGGGAGCTGTTTTTT. This gives the protein CASRNDRGGTGELFF. This rearrangement joins TRBV12-3 or TRBV12-4 to TRBJ2-2; the match to TRBD1 covers 8 bases. J gave up 4 bases and V 6 bases, and 7 bases lay outside the gene matches. The CDR3 extends over 15 amino acids.

The chain joins TRBV24-1 to TRBJ1-1; no reliable D call. Germline V gene sequence: CDR1 KGHDR, CDR2 SFDVKD. The CDR3 runs 13 residues. Trimming stripped 9 bases from V and 4 bases from J, with 14 bases between. CDR3 sequence: CATPEPWGTEAFF. DNA of the CDR3: TGTGCCACCCCGGAGCCATGGGGCACTGAAGCTTTCTTT.

This clonotype was seen repeatedly, ten times or more. The genes are TRBV12-3 or TRBV12-4 and TRBJ2-5; D uncertain. V dropped 6 bases and J dropped 1 base, with 12 bases sitting between them. The CDR3 loop spans 14 amino acids. The CDR3 loop is CASSQMDGQETQYF. The CDR3 DNA reads TGTGCCAGCAGCCAGATGGACGGCCAAGAGACCCAGTACTTC.

This clonotype appeared many times. The chain has TRBV12-3 or TRBV12-4 and TRBJ1-5; D is unclear. V was shortened by 6 bases and J by 0 bases, with 6 bases between the two germline ends. The CDR3 has 13 residues. In DNA, the CDR3 is TGTGCCAGCAGCCAGCGTAGCAATCAGCCCCAGCATTTT. Amino acid sequence: CASSQRSNQPQHF.

The chain recombines TRBV4-3 with TRBJ2-1; 8 nucleotides line up with TRBD1. This CDR3 spans 12 amino acids. Germline values: CDR1 LGHNA, CDR2 YSLEER. After removal of 2 bases from V and 10 bases from J, the junction contained 1 base not matched to a gene. CDR3 DNA sequence: TGCGCCAGCAGCCAAAGACAGGGGGAGCAGTTCTTC. The encoded protein is CASSQRQGEQFF.

The CDR3 spells CASSLGGGWAFF. The CDR3 nucleotides read TGTGCCAGCAGTCTCGGGGGAGGGTGGGCTTTCTTT. The chain uses TRBV12-3 or TRBV12-4 and TRBJ1-1; TRBD1 is a possible D gene (5 bases). V lost 5 bases to trimming and J lost 11 bases, with 15 bases between them. The CDR3 is 12 amino acids.

V and J are TRBV9 and TRBJ2-1; 7 nucleotides match TRBD1. The CDR3 extends over 14 amino acids. V lost 3 bases, J lost 3 bases, and 3 bases stayed unmatched. Per the germline V gene, CDR1 is SGDLS and CDR2 is YYNGEE. The CDR3 spells CASSAGQDYNEQFF. In DNA form, the CDR3 reads TGTGCCAGCAGCGCCGGACAGGACTACAATGAGCAGTTCTTC.

The chain recombines TRBV5-1 with TRBJ2-5; 8 nucleotides match TRBD2. The CDR3 is 14 amino acids. Unmatched junction bases numbered 2, after V lost 2 bases and J lost 2 bases. The V gene's germline CDR1 is SGHRS and CDR2 YFSETQ. The CDR3: CASSLERGQETQYF. CDR3 DNA sequence: TGCGCCAGCAGCTTAGAGCGGGGGCAAGAGACCCAGTACTTC. Combining the CDR3 with reference TRBV5-1 and TRBJ2-5 gives the whole variable domain KAGVTQTPRYLIKTRGQQVTLSCSPISGHRSVSWYQQTPGQGLQFLFEYFSETQRNKGNFPGRFSGRQFSNSRSEMNVSTLELGDSALYLCASSLERGQETQYFGPGTRLLVL.